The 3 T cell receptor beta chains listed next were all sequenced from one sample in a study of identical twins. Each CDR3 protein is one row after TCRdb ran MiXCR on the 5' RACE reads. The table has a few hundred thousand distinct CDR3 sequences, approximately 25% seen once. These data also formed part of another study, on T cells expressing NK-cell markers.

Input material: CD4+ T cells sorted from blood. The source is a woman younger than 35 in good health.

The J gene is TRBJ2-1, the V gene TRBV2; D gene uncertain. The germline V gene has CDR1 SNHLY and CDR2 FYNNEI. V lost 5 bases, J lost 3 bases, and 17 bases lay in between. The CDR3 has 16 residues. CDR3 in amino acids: CASSPTTALLYNEQFF. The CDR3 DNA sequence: TGTGCCAGCAGTCCCACTACCGCCCTCCTCTACAATGAGCAGTTCTTC.

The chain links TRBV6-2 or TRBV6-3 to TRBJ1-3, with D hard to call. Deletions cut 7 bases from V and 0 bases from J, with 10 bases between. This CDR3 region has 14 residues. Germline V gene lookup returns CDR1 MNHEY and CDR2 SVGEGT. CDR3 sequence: CASTPPISGNTIYF. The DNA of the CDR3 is TGTGCCAGCACCCCGCCGATCTCTGGAAACACCATATATTTT.

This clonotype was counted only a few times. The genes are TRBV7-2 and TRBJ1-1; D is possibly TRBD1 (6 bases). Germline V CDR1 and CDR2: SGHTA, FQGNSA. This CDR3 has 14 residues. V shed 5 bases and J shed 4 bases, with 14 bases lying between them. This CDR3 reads CASSPRQEITEAFF. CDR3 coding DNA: TGTGCCAGCAGCCCTAGACAGGAGATCACTGAAGCTTTCTTT.